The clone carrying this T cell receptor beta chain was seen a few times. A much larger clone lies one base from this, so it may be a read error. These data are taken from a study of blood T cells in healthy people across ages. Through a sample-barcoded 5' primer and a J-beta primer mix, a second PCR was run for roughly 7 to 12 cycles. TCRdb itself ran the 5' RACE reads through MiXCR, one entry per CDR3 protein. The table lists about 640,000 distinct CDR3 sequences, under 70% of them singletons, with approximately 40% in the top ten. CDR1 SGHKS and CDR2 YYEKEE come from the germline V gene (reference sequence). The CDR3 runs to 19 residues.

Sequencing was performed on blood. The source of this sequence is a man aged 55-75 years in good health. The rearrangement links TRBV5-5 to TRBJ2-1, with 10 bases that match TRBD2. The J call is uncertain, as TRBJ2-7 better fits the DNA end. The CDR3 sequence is CASSLGRKIAGGTYNEQYF. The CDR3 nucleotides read TGTGCCAGCAGCTTGGGACGTAAGATAGCGGGGGGCACCTACAATGAGCAGTACTTC.